These 32 T cell receptor beta chains came from one sample sequenced in a study of beta chain features in type 1 diabetes. Investigators reverse transcribed all isolated RNA, so they sequenced expressed TCRB transcripts. Data came from immunoSEQ multiplex PCR; TCRdb stores just in-frame clones and leaves some out. Counted here are around 500,000 clones, roughly 11% occurring once; the ten biggest clones make up approximately 0.05%. Sequencing was carried out using naive CD4+ T cells from blood. These receptors were obtained from a young woman in good health.

The genes are TRBV6-6 and TRBJ2-5; tentatively, D is TRBD1 or TRBD2 (5 bases each). Germline CDR1 and CDR2: MNHNY and SVGAGI (reference sequence). Trimming removed 2 bases at V and 1 base at J, with 5 bases between. The CDR3 sequence is 13 residues long. The CDR3 here is CASSYGTQETQYF. The CDR3 region has the DNA TGTGCCAGCAGTTACGGGACCCAAGAGACCCAGTACTTC.

As regards this clone: The same CDR3 can be traced to other DNA sequences in this sample. The rearrangement uses TRBV5-1 and TRBJ2-1, with D perhaps matching TRBD1 or TRBD2 (5 bases each). This CDR3 region has 14 residues. Germline CDR1 and CDR2: SGHRS and YFSETQ. V dropped 4 bases and J dropped 0 bases, with 8 bases sitting between them. Here the CDR3 reads CASSAGSSYNEQFF. Written as DNA, the CDR3 is TGCGCCAGCAGCGCAGGGAGCTCCTACAATGAGCAGTTCTTC.

This chain uses TRBV19 with TRBJ2-3; 7 nucleotides align to TRBD1. The V and J ends lost 6 bases and 4 bases, in that order; junction bases with no gene match: 7. The CDR3 length is 14 residues. The germline gives CDR1 LNHDA, CDR2 SQIVND (reference sequence). The CDR3 loop reads CASSTDRIADTQYF. CDR3 sequence (DNA): TGTGCCAGTAGCACGGACAGGATTGCAGATACGCAGTATTTT.

This clone was detected a few times. The rearrangement uses TRBV7-2 and TRBJ2-3, with TRBD1 matching over 9 bases. The CDR3 has 17 residues. J was trimmed by 2 bases and V by 2 bases; bases with no gene match: 8. Germline V gene sequence: CDR1 SGHTA, CDR2 FQGNSA. The CDR3 loop is CASSLTGQGMFTDTQYF. In DNA, the CDR3 is TGTGCCAGCAGCTTAACCGGACAGGGGATGTTCACAGATACGCAGTATTTT. Based on the CDR3 plus reference TRBV7-2 and TRBJ2-3, the full variable domain is GAGVSQSPSNKVTEKGKDVELRCDPISGHTALYWYRQSLGQGLEFLIYFQGNSAPDKSGLPSDRFSAERTGGSVSTLTIQRTQQEDSAVYLCASSLTGQGMFTDTQYFGPGTRLTVL.

This clone was seen only a few times. The V call is TRBV5-1, the J call TRBJ2-3; D may be TRBD2 (5 bases). V lost 0 bases and J 2 bases, leaving 7 bases between the germline ends. The CDR3 is made up of 14 amino acids. Germline CDR1 and CDR2: SGHRS and YFSETQ. CDR3 coding DNA: TGCGCCAGCAGCTTGGGAGGGCCCACAGATACGCAGTATTTT. Translating it yields CASSLGGPTDTQYF.

This sequence joins TRBV20-1 and TRBJ2-7; D uncertain. This CDR3 contains 11 residues. CDR1 and CDR2 (germline): DFQATT, SNEGSKA (reference sequence). Trimming took 5 bases from V and 2 from J, leaving 7 bases between them. The CDR3 DNA sequence: TGCAGTGCTTCCAGGACCTACGAGCAGTACTTC. Translating gives CSASRTYEQYF.

This clone has only a few counts. V gene TRBV27 combines with J gene TRBJ2-1; no reliable D call. CDR1 and CDR2 from the germline V gene are MNHEY and SMNVEV (reference sequence). Trimming cost V 4 bases and J 0 bases, with 10 bases left between them. The CDR3 length is 15 residues. The CDR3 DNA reads as TGTGCCAGCAGTTCTCCCTGGGGCTCCTACAATGAGCAGTTCTTC. Its protein product is CASSSPWGSYNEQFF.

The chain joins TRBV9 to TRBJ1-6; D might be TRBD1 (5 bases). Germline CDR1 SGDLS, CDR2 YYNGEE. CDR3 length: 15 amino acids. V lost 0 bases to trimming and J lost 13 bases, with 17 bases between them. Here the CDR3 reads CASSVGGAGRGPLHF. The CDR3 coding sequence is TGTGCCAGCAGCGTAGGAGGGGCCGGTAGGGGTCCCCTCCACTTT.

This rearrangement joins TRBV6-5 to TRBJ2-5; D ambiguous. Germline assignment: CDR1 MNHEY and CDR2 SVGAGI. Between the trimmed V and J ends, which lost 2 bases and 5 bases, there was a span of 12 bases. The CDR3 consists of 14 residues. CDR3 bases: TGTGCCAGCAGTTACAGGGCCAGAGGCGAGACCCAGTACTTC. Amino acids: CASSYRARGETQYF.

Points on this clone: The same CDR3 is also encoded by other DNA sequences in this sample. The rearrangement links TRBV5-1 to TRBJ2-1, with 11 bases identical to TRBD2. The CDR3 contains 16 residues. The germline gives CDR1 SGHRS, CDR2 YFSETQ. The trim removed 2 bases at V and 0 bases at J, leaving 1 base unmatched. In DNA form, the CDR3 reads TGCGCCAGCAGCTTCACTAGCGGGAGCTCCTACAATGAGCAGTTCTTC. It translates to CASSFTSGSSYNEQFF.

This chain connects TRBV29-1 to TRBJ1-4; 7 bases are shared with TRBD1. Germline CDR1 reads SQVTM; CDR2 reads ANQGSEA. The CDR3 contains 14 residues. V was clipped by 6 bases and J by 3 bases; unmatched bases: 7. Here the CDR3 reads CSVVQGMSNEKLFF. The CDR3 region has the DNA TGCAGCGTCGTACAGGGGATGTCTAATGAAAAACTGTTTTTT.

Only a few counts were recorded for this clone. Other DNA sequences of this sample code for an identical CDR3. The chain links TRBV19 to TRBJ2-1, with a possible D match to TRBD2 (5 bases). The CDR3 loop spans 12 amino acids. The ends were cut back, 2 bases at V and 7 bases at J, with 6 bases in the middle. Germline CDR1 and CDR2: LNHDA and SQIVND (reference sequence). CDR3 in amino acids: CASSIRGNEQFF. CDR3 DNA: TGTGCCAGTAGTATACGGGGTAATGAGCAGTTCTTC. The entire variable domain, with the rest obtained from reference TRBV19 and TRBJ2-1, is as follows: DGGITQSPKYLFRKEGQNVTLSCEQNLNHDAMYWYRQDPGQGLRLIYYSQIVNDFQKGDIAEGYSVSREKKESFPLTVTSAQKNPTAFYLCASSIRGNEQFFGPGTRLTVL.

The V call is TRBV4-1, the J call TRBJ2-4; 7 bases line up with TRBD1. J lost 8 bases, V lost 3 bases, and 19 bases had no gene match. Germline V gene lookup returns CDR1 MGHRA and CDR2 YSYEKL. The CDR3 is made up of 18 amino acids. The CDR3 loop reads CASSQLLNLGQVRDIQYF. The CDR3 DNA follows: TGCGCCAGCAGCCAGCTCCTGAACCTCGGACAGGTTAGGGACATTCAGTACTTC.

This clone appeared a few times. The V call is TRBV21-1, the J call TRBJ2-7; the DNA was not compared with TRBD1, the D call given in the table. TRBV21-1 is designated a pseudogene. This CDR3 has 14 amino acids. The CDR3 DNA sequence: TGTGCCAGTACGCAGGGAAAACAATCCTACGAGCAGTACTTC. This codes for CASTQGKQSYEQYF.

CDR3 amino acids: CASSSVAGGTQYF. CDR3 DNA: TGTGCCAGCAGCTCGGTGGCGGGGGGTACGCAGTATTTT. The chain uses TRBV7-2 and TRBJ2-3; 8 bases are shared with TRBD2. Germline trimming cut 4 bases from V and 8 bases from J; bases unmatched to any gene: 5. From germline, CDR1 is SGHTA and CDR2 FQGNSA. This CDR3 region has 13 residues.

CDR3 nucleotide sequence: TGTGCCAGCAGCCCCAACGACAGGGGCGGGCCCCTCCACTTT. Protein product: CASSPNDRGGPLHF. J is TRBJ1-6 and V is TRBV7-2; 8 nucleotides align to TRBD1. There are 14 residues in the CDR3. CDR1 SGHTA and CDR2 FQGNSA come from the germline V gene. With 5 bases clipped from V and 13 bases from J, the junction kept 10 bases outside the gene matches.

This clone was seen only a few times. The genes are TRBV4-3 and TRBJ2-4; no reliable D call. Germline CDR1 LGHNA, CDR2 YSLEER. There are 13 residues in the CDR3. Trimming cost V 4 bases and J 7 bases, with 11 bases left between them. The CDR3 protein is CASSPQVGNIQYF. CDR3 DNA: TGCGCCAGCAGCCCCCAAGTGGGGAACATTCAGTACTTC.

In its sample, this clone was seen a few times. The CDR3 coding sequence is TGTGCCAGCTTCCGGGAGAGAGTTTATGAAAAACTGTTTTTT. It codes for CASFRERVYEKLFF. The chain recombines TRBV2 with TRBJ1-4, with D unresolved. Germline V gene data show CDR1 as SNHLY and CDR2 as FYNNEI. The V end lost 8 bases, the J end lost 6 bases, and 16 bases lay between the germline ends. The CDR3 loop spans 14 amino acids.

This clone was seen a handful of times. The chain recombines TRBV5-1 with TRBJ1-6; D remains ambiguous. This CDR3 contains 14 residues. In germline, CDR1 is SGHRS, CDR2 YFSETQ. Trimming removed 0 bases at V and 7 bases at J, with 8 bases between. CDR3 amino acids: CASSLEQRNSPLHF. As DNA, the CDR3 is TGCGCCAGCAGCTTGGAGCAGCGAAATTCACCCCTCCACTTT.

This clone came up a few times. The V call is TRBV7-9, the J call TRBJ2-5; 7 nucleotides match TRBD2. CDR1 SEHNR and CDR2 FQNEAQ come from the germline V gene (reference sequence). This CDR3 has 14 residues. Trimming took 5 bases from V and 4 from J; bases not matched to a gene: 7. The CDR3 is CASSTLAVPETQYF. The CDR3 coding sequence is TGTGCCAGCAGCACCCTAGCGGTACCAGAGACCCAGTACTTC.

The V and J genes are TRBV7-3 and TRBJ2-1; D possibly corresponds to TRBD2 (6 bases). Trimming took off 5 bases at V and 3 bases at J, with 17 bases between the two ends. The CDR3 contains 16 residues. Germline V gene data show CDR1 as SGHTA and CDR2 as FQGTGA. This CDR3 is CASSLRSGSFYNEQFF. CDR3 coding DNA: TGTGCCAGCAGCCTCCGAAGCGGGTCTTTCTACAATGAGCAGTTCTTC.

The V gene is TRBV27, the J gene TRBJ1-4; D unresolved. Deletions cut 3 bases from V and 5 bases from J, with 10 bases between. CDR1 and CDR2 from the germline V gene are MNHEY and SMNVEV (reference sequence). CDR3 length: 14 residues. The CDR3 loop is CASSLVGMNEKLFF. The DNA for the CDR3 is TGTGCCAGCAGTTTGGTGGGGATGAATGAAAAACTGTTTTTT.

The chain joins TRBV7-2 to TRBJ1-1; D is undetermined. The CDR3 loop spans 12 amino acids. The V end lost 5 bases, the J end lost 8 bases, and 12 bases lay between the germline ends. Germline CDR1 SGHTA, CDR2 FQGNSA. This chain's CDR3 is CASSARGKEAFF. For the CDR3, the DNA is TGTGCCAGCAGCGCACGAGGGAAGGAAGCTTTCTTT.

This chain joins TRBV30 and TRBJ1-1, with 12 positions matching TRBD1. V dropped 1 base and J dropped 11; count of bases not matched to a gene: 8. Germline V CDR1 and CDR2: GTSNPN, SVGIG (reference sequence). This CDR3 region has 14 residues. The CDR3 is CAWSAAGTGGLAFF. DNA of the CDR3: TGTGCCTGGAGTGCGGCCGGGACAGGGGGCTTGGCTTTCTTT.

The chain has TRBV10-3 and TRBJ2-2; tentative D call: TRBD2 (6 bases). Germline CDR1 is ENHRY and CDR2 is SYGVKD. The CDR3 is made up of 16 amino acids. Trimming left V 2 bases short and J 5 bases short, with 15 bases between. The CDR3 DNA reads as TGTGCCATCAGTGAGGATCTGGCGGGGCCAACCGGGGAGCTGTTTTTT. Translating it yields CAISEDLAGPTGELFF.

The CDR3 reads CAISRDSPELTGEQYV. For the CDR3, the DNA is TGTGCCATCAGCCGAGACAGCCCGGAATTAACGGGAGAGCAGTACGTC. This chain links TRBV10-3 with TRBJ2-7; either TRBD1 or TRBD2 may fit D (5 bases each). Germline V CDR1 and CDR2: ENHRY, SYGVKD. Trimming removed 6 bases at V and 7 bases at J, with 25 bases between. This CDR3 has 16 residues.

There are a few counts of this clone. The V gene is TRBV7-6, the J gene TRBJ1-6; no clear D. Between the trimmed V and J ends, which lost 1 base and 0 bases, there was a span of 4 bases. CDR3 length: 15 residues. Per the germline V gene, CDR1 is SGHVS and CDR2 is FNYEAQ. The CDR3 DNA sequence: TGTGCCAGCAGCTTAGTAGGCTCCTATAATTCACCCCTCCACTTT. Amino acids: CASSLVGSYNSPLHF. The full variable domain, its missing parts supplied by reference TRBV7-6 and TRBJ1-6, is GAGVSQSPRYKVTKRGQDVALRCDPISGHVSLYWYRQALGQGPEFLTYFNYEAQQDKSGLPNDRFSAERPEGSISTLTIQRTEQRDSAMYRCASSLVGSYNSPLHFGNGTRLTVT.

This chain joins TRBV7-3 and TRBJ2-1; D uncertain. The germline V gene encodes CDR1 SGHTA and CDR2 FQGTGA. This CDR3 comprises 15 residues. V lost 2 bases, J lost 5 bases, and 13 bases lay in between. In nucleotides, the CDR3 is TGTGCCAGCAGCTTACGGCTTATTGGTGACAATGAGCAGTTCTTC. Translation: CASSLRLIGDNEQFF.

This clone was seen a few times. This chain connects TRBV2 to TRBJ2-7; 9 nucleotides line up with TRBD1. Germline loops: CDR1 SNHLY, CDR2 FYNNEI. Unmatched junction bases numbered 4, after V lost 6 bases and J lost 1 base. The CDR3 runs to 14 residues. In DNA form, the CDR3 reads TGTGCCAGCAGAAGACAGGGGGGGTCCTACGAGCAGTACTTC. Its protein is CASRRQGGSYEQYF.

A few counts support this clone. The chain has TRBV6-5 and TRBJ1-1; TRBD1 is a possible D gene (5 bases). V was clipped by 5 bases and J by 0 bases, with 10 bases between them. Germline V CDR1 and CDR2: MNHEY, SVGAGI. CDR3 length equals 14 residues. Here the CDR3 reads CASSKQVLNTEAFF. DNA for the CDR3: TGTGCCAGCAGTAAACAGGTTTTGAACACTGAAGCTTTCTTT.

The chain has TRBV30 and TRBJ1-2; unclear D gene. V was cut by 2 bases and J by 4 bases, with 8 bases left in between. The CDR3 totals 12 residues. Germline CDR1 is GTSNPN and CDR2 is SVGIG (reference sequence). The CDR3: CAWSTIGYGYTF. CDR3 coding DNA: TGTGCCTGGAGTACGATAGGCTATGGCTACACCTTC.

This clone has more than one count but fewer than ten. The V and J genes are TRBV12-5 and TRBJ2-6; a weak D match, TRBD2 (6 bases). Trimming left V 3 bases short and J 0 bases short, with 6 bases between. Germline V gives CDR1 LGHNT, CDR2 FRNRAP. The CDR3 spans 15 residues. CDR3 nucleotides: TGTGCTAGTGGTTTCGGGAGCTCTGGGGCCAACGTCCTGACTTTC. This sequence encodes CASGFGSSGANVLTF.